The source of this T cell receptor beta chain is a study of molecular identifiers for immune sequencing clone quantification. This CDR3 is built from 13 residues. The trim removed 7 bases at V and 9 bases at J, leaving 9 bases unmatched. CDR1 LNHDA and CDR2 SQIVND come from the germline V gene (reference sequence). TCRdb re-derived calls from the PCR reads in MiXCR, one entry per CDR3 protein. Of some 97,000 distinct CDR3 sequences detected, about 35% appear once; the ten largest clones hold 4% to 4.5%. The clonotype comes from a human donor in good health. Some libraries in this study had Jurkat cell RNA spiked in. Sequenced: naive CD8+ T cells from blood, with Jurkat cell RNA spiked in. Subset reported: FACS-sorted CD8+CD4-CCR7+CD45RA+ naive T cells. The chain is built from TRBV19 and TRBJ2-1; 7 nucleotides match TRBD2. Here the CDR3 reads CASTLPAGSEQFF. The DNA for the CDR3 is TGTGCCAGTACCCTCCCAGCGGGAAGTGAGCAGTTCTTC.